One sample yielded the 2 T cell receptor beta chains listed below, sequenced in a study of CD8+ T cells in alopecia areata. The sequencing template was cDNA reverse transcribed from extracted RNA. Sequencing was performed with immunoSEQ multiplex PCR; in TCRdb, only in-frame clones are kept and a portion is missing. The sample includes hundreds of thousands of clones, roughly 63% seen only once; the top ten take around 0.84%. Treatment denoted: oral pan-JAK inhibitor, 5-10 mg twice daily. The sequencing here drew on CD4+ T cells sorted from blood, taken between weeks 51 and 52, from a patient treated with tofacitinib. The source of these receptors is a human donor with alopecia areata.

This clone appeared a few times. The chain has TRBV4-1 and TRBJ2-4; 7 bases map to TRBD1. The V gene's germline CDR1 is MGHRA and CDR2 YSYEKL. The CDR3 sequence is 13 residues long. V shed 8 bases, J shed 10 bases, and the junction held 11 bases outside the gene matches. CDR3 nucleotides: TGCGCCAGCGGGAAAGGGGACAGAACTATTCAGTACTTC. This codes for CASGKGDRTIQYF.

This chain links TRBV4-2 with TRBJ2-5; TRBD2 aligns across 7 bases. Germline V gives CDR1 LGHNA, CDR2 YNFKEQ. The CDR3 consists of 15 residues. The trim removed 3 bases at V and 5 bases at J, leaving 9 bases unmatched. The CDR3 is CASSQTSLGGETQYF. The CDR3 nucleotides are TGTGCCAGCAGCCAGACCTCCTTGGGGGGGGAGACCCAGTACTTC.